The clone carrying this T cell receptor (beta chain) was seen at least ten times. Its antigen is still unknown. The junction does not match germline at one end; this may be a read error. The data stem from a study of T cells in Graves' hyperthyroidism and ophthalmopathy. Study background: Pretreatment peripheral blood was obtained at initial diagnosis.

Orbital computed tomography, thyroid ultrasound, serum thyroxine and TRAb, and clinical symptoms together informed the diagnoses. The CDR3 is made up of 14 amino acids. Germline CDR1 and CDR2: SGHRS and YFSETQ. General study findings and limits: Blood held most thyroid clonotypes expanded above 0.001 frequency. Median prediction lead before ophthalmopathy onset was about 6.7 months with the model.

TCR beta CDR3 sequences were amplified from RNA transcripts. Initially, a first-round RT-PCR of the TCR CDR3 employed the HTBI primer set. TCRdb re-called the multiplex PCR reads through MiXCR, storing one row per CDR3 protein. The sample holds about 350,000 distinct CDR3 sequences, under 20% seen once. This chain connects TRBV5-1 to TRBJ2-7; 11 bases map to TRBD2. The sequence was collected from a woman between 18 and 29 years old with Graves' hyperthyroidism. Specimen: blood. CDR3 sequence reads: CASSLAGGTYEQYF. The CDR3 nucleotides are TGTGCCAGCAGCTTAGCGGGGGGGACCTACGAGCAGTACTTC.